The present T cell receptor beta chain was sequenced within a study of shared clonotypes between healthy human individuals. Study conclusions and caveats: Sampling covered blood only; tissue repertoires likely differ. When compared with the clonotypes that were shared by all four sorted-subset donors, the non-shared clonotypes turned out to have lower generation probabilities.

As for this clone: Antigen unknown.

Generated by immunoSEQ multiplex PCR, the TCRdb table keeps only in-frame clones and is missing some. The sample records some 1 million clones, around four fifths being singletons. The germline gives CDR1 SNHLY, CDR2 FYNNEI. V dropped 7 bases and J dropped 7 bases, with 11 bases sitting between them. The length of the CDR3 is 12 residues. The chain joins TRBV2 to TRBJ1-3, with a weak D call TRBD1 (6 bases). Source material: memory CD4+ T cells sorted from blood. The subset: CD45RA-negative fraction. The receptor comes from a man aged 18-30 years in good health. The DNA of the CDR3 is TGTGCCAGCACCGGAGGGGGTAACACCATATATTTT. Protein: CASTGGGNTIYF. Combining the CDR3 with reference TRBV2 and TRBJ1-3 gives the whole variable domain EPEVTQTPSHQVTQMGQEVILRCVPISNHLYFYWYRQILGQKVEFLVSFYNNEISEKSEIFDDQFSVERPDGSNFTLKIRSTKLEDSAMYFCASTGGGNTIYFGEGSWLTVV.